This record covers a single TCR beta chain. The sample belongs to a study of blood T cell repertoires in COVID-19. Looking at the study overall: Samples taken during acute and convalescent COVID-19 were collected in the United States, Italy and Spain.

Germline V gene lookup returns CDR1 SGHNT and CDR2 YYREEE (reference sequence). This CDR3 contains 15 residues. V was clipped by 5 bases and J by 3 bases; unmatched bases: 7. TCRdb's copy holds only in-frame clones and misses some; the assay was immunoSEQ multiplex PCR. The sample holds roughly 150,000 clones, over 75% seen once. Sequencing was performed on PBMCs or T cells enriched from blood (not recorded which). This chain joins TRBV5-4 and TRBJ1-4, with 7 bases matching TRBD1. The receptor's source is a man aged 40-49 years who had recovered from COVID-19. CDR3 sequence reads: CASSSGQRSNEKLFF. CDR3 DNA sequence: TGTGCCAGCAGTTCGGGACAGCGGTCTAATGAAAAACTGTTTTTT.